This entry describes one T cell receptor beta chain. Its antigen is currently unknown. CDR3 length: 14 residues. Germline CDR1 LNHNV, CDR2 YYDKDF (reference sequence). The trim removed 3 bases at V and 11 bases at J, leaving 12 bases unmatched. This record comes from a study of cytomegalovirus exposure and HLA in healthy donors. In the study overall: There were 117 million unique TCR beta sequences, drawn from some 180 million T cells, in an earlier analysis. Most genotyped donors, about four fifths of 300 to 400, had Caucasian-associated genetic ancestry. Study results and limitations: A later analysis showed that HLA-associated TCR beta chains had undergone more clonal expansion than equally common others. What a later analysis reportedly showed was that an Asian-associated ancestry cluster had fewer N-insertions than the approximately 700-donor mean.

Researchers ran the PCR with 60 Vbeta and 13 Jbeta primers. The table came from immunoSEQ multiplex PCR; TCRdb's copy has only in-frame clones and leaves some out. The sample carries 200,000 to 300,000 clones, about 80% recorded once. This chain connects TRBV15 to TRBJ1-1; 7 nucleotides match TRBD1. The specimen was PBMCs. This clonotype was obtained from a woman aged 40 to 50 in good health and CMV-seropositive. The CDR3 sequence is CATSSVRRQGTAFF. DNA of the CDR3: TGTGCCACCAGCAGTGTCCGTCGACAGGGAACGGCTTTCTTT.